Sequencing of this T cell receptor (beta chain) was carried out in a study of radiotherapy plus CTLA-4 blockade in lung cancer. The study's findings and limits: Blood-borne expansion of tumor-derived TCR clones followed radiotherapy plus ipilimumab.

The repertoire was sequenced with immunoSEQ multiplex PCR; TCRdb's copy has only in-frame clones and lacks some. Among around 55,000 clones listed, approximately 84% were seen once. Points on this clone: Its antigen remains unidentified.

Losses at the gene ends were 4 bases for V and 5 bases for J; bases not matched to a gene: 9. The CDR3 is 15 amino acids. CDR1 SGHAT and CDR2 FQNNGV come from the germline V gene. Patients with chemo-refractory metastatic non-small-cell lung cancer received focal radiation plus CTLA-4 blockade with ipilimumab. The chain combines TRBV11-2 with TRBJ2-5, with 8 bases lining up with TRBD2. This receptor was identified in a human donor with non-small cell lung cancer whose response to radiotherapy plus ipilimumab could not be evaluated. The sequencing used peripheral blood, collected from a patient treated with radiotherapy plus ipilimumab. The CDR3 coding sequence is TGTGCCAGCAGCTCCTCGGGGGGGGGAGCGGAGACCCAGTACTTC. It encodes CASSSSGGGAETQYF. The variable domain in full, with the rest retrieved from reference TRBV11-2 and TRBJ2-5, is EAGVAQSPRYKIIEKRQSVAFWCNPISGHATLYWYQQILGQGPKLLIQFQNNGVVDDSQLPKDRFSAERLKGVDSTLKIQPAKLEDSAVYLCASSSSGGGAETQYFGPGTRLLVL.